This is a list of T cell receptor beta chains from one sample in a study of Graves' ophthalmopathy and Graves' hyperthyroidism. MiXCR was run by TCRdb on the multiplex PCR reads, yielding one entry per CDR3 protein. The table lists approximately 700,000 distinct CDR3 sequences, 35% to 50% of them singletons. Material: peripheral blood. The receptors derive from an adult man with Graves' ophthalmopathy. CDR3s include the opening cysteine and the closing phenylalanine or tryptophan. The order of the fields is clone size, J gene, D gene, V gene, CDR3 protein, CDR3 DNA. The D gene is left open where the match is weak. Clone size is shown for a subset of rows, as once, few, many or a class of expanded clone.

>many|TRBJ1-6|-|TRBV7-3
CASSLSTSYNSPLHF
TGTGCCAGCAGCCTAAGTACCTCCTATAATTCACCCCTCCACTTT
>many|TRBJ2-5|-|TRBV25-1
CASSYSTGAETQYF
TGTGCCAGCAGTTACTCGACGGGGGCAGAGACCCAGTACTTC
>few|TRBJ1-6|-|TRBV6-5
CASSYSGGRLHF
TGTGCCAGCAGTTACTCGGGAGGGAGACTCCACTTT
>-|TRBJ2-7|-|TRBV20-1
CSARKQNTYEQYF
TGCAGTGCTAGAAAACAGAATACTTACGAGCAGTACTTC
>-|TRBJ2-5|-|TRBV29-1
CSVVGGPETQYF
TGCAGCGTTGTAGGAGGGCCGGAGACCCAGTACTTC
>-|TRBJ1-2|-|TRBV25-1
CASSQDLQRTF
TGTGCCAGCAGCCAAGATCTCCAGAGGACCTTC
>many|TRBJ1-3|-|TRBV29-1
CSVEESSTFSGNTIYF
TGCAGCGTTGAAGAAAGTAGCACCTTCTCTGGAAACACCATATATTTT
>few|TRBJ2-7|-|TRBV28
CASTKRLSYEQYF
TGTGCCAGCACCAAAAGGCTGTCCTACGAGCAGTACTTC
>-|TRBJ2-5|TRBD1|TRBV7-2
CASSFTGTGGGTQYF
TGTGCCAGCAGCTTTACCGGGACAGGGGGCGGGACCCAGTACTTC
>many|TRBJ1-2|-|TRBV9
CASSSDTYGYTF
TGTGCCAGCAGCTCGGACACTTATGGCTACACCTTC
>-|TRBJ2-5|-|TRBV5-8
CASSLSVTGETQYF
TGTGCCAGCAGCTTGTCGGTCACGGGGGAGACCCAGTACTTC
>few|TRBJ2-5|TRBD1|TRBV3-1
CASSQDGTGYQETQYF
TGTGCCAGCAGCCAAGATGGGACAGGGTACCAAGAGACCCAGTACTTC
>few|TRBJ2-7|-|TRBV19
CATSRVGPNYEQYF
TGTGCCACTAGCCGGGTGGGGCCGAACTACGAGCAGTACTTC
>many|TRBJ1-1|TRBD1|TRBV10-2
CASRAPRRQGHGGEAFF
TGCGCCAGCAGGGCCCCCCGACGACAGGGGCATGGGGGTGAAGCTTTCTTT
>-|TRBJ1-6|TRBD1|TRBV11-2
CASSPAGQENSPLHF
TGTGCCAGCAGCCCAGCGGGACAGGAAAATTCACCCCTCCACTTT
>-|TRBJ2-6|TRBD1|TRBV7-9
CASSERGTGLNVLTF
TGTGCCAGCAGCGAAAGAGGGACAGGGCTTAACGTCCTGACTTTC
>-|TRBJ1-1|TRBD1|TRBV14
CASSVYRDREAFF
TGTGCCAGCAGCGTATACCGGGACAGGGAAGCTTTCTTT
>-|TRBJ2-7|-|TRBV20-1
CSARGGRYEQYF
TGCAGTGCTAGAGGAGGCCGCTACGAGCAGTACTTC
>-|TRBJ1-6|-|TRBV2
CASSAHRDGDSPLHF
TGTGCCAGCAGTGCGCACCGGGACGGGGATTCACCCCTCCACTTT
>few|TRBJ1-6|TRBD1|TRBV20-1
CSAGGQGNSPLHF
TGCAGTGCTGGAGGACAGGGTAATTCACCCCTCCACTTT
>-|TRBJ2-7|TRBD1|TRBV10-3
CAISGAPRGISYEQYF
TGTGCCATCAGTGGGGCGCCCAGGGGGATCTCCTACGAGCAGTACTTC
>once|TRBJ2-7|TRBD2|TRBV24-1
CASRAGTTPHYEQYF
TGTGCCAGCAGGGCCGGGACTACACCACACTACGAGCAGTACTTC
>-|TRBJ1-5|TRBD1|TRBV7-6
CASPKSRITRGRSQPQHF
TGTGCCAGCCCTAAGAGCCGGATAACCAGGGGGCGCAGTCAGCCCCAGCATTTT
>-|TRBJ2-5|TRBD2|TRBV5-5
CASTLGGIGETQYF
TGTGCCAGCACCCTGGGGGGGATCGGGGAGACCCAGTACTTC
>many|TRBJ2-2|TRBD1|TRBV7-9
CASSPGQGPNTGELFF
TGTGCCAGCAGCCCCGGACAGGGACCGAACACCGGGGAGCTGTTTTTT
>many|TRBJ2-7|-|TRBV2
CASSEAQGGQYF
TGTGCCAGCAGTGAAGCCCAGGGCGGGCAGTACTTC
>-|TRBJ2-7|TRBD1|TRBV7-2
CASSVSWGQTYEQYF
TGTGCCAGCAGTGTTTCATGGGGACAGACCTACGAGCAGTACTTC
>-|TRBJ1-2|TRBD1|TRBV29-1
CSVEVRQGGYGYTF
TGCAGCGTTGAAGTCAGACAGGGGGGGTATGGCTACACCTTC
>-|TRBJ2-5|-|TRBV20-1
CSARALQETQYF
TGCAGTGCTAGAGCGCTCCAAGAGACCCAGTACTTC
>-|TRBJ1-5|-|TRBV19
CASRLGFGPQHF
TGTGCCAGTAGGTTGGGTTTTGGGCCCCAGCATTTT
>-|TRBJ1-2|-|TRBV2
CASKGGYGYTF
TGTGCCAGCAAGGGAGGGTATGGCTACACCTTC
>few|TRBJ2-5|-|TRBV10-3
CASSPTHNQETQYF
TGTGCCAGCAGTCCGACACATAACCAAGAGACCCAGTACTTC